The 17 T cell receptor beta chains in this list originate from one sample, sequenced in a study of a mutant IDH1 vaccine in newly diagnosed glioma. Data came from immunoSEQ multiplex PCR; TCRdb stores just in-frame clones and leaves some out. The sample gives tens of thousands of clones, 90% to 95% of which show up once; approximately 0.6% is in the top ten. Their recognized antigens are unknown. Specified time point: week 5, during vaccination. Alongside topical imiquimod, each dose of vaccine comprised 300 ug of mutant IDH1 20-mer peptide. Source: PBMCs, taken from a glioma patient whose treatment included an IDH1 peptide vaccine. The source of these receptors is a woman aged 50 to 60 with glioma.

The V gene is TRBV19, the J gene TRBJ2-5, with D tentatively TRBD2 (5 bases). V was cut by 5 bases and J by 5 bases, with 12 bases left in between. This CDR3 comprises 13 residues. The germline gives CDR1 LNHDA, CDR2 SQIVND (reference sequence). The CDR3 bases are TGTGCCAGTAGTCGGTCGCGGGCGGAGACCCAGTACTTC. Its protein is CASSRSRAETQYF. Variable domain in full (rest from reference TRBV19 and TRBJ2-5): DGGITQSPKYLFRKEGQNVTLSCEQNLNHDAMYWYRQDPGQGLRLIYYSQIVNDFQKGDIAEGYSVSREKKESFPLTVTSAQKNPTAFYLCASSRSRAETQYFGPGTRLLVL.

The rearrangement uses TRBV28 and TRBJ2-5, with 12 bases matching TRBD2. With 4 bases clipped from V and 9 bases from J, the junction kept 12 bases outside the gene matches. The CDR3 loop spans 16 amino acids. Germline V CDR1 and CDR2: MDHEN, SYDVKM. The CDR3 sequence: CASSWRTSGVGRAQYF. As DNA, the CDR3 is TGTGCCAGCAGTTGGAGGACTAGCGGGGTGGGTCGGGCCCAGTACTTC.

The genes are TRBV28 and TRBJ1-1; tentative D call: TRBD1 (5 bases). Germline CDR1 is MDHEN and CDR2 is SYDVKM. The V end was cut by 7 bases, the J end by 3 bases, with 15 bases between. The CDR3 runs 14 residues. Written as DNA, the CDR3 is TGTGCCAGCATCCCCGGGGGGATGGACACTGAAGCTTTCTTT. It specifies CASIPGGMDTEAFF.

The chain combines TRBV19 with TRBJ2-1; D may be TRBD2 (5 bases). Germline-derived CDR1 and CDR2 are LNHDA and SQIVND (reference sequence). The CDR3 totals 13 residues. Trimming shortened V by 6 bases and J by 6 bases, and 12 bases separated the two germline ends. CDR3: CASSRRQSNEQFF. The CDR3 region has the DNA TGTGCCAGTAGCCGGAGGCAGAGCAATGAGCAGTTCTTC.

This CDR3 is CASSGFAGNTIYF. Here the CDR3 DNA reads TGTGCCAGCAGTGGGTTCGCTGGAAACACCATATATTTT. J is TRBJ1-3 and V is TRBV27, with no clear D. The CDR3 is 13 residues long. The V gene's germline CDR1 is MNHEY and CDR2 SMNVEV (reference sequence). V was pared by 5 bases and J by 2 bases, with 7 bases between.

J is TRBJ2-5 and V is TRBV10-2; the match to TRBD1 covers 11 bases. The germline V gene encodes CDR1 WSHSY and CDR2 SAAADI. The CDR3 extends over 15 amino acids. With V trimmed by 2 bases and J by 3 bases, 2 bases remained unmatched. CDR3 sequence: CASSEPGQGEETQYF. Here the CDR3 DNA reads TGCGCCAGCAGTGAGCCGGGACAGGGGGAAGAGACCCAGTACTTC.

This clone has only one observation. The J gene is TRBJ1-4, the V gene TRBV5-8; 9 nucleotides agree with TRBD1. Unmatched junction bases numbered 7, after V lost 2 bases and J lost 8 bases. Germline V gives CDR1 SGHTS, CDR2 YDEGEE. The CDR3 consists of 15 residues. The CDR3 reads CASSLWTGEGEKLFF. The CDR3 nucleotides read TGTGCCAGCAGCTTATGGACAGGGGAAGGAGAAAAACTGTTTTTT.

CDR3 sequence reads: CASSSQGRLSYEQYF. The CDR3 DNA is TGTGCCAGCAGTTCCCAGGGGCGCCTCTCCTACGAGCAGTACTTC. The J gene is TRBJ2-7, the V gene TRBV28; D might be TRBD1 (6 bases). The CDR3 length is 15 residues. With 4 bases removed from V and 0 bases from J, the gap between germline ends came to 13 bases. Per germline, CDR1 MDHEN and CDR2 SYDVKM.

The genes are TRBV10-3 and TRBJ2-3; TRBD2 is a possible D gene (5 bases). The CDR3 sequence is 15 residues long. V lost 4 bases to trimming and J lost 2 bases, with 13 bases between them. CDR1 and CDR2 from the germline V gene are ENHRY and SYGVKD. The CDR3 spells CAISGVAKVTDTQYF. The CDR3 DNA reads as TGTGCCATCAGTGGGGTAGCGAAGGTCACAGATACGCAGTATTTT.

This chain uses TRBV28 with TRBJ1-3; D might be TRBD1 (6 bases). Trimming removed 5 bases at V and 0 bases at J, with 14 bases between. Germline CDR1 MDHEN, CDR2 SYDVKM. This CDR3 spans 16 amino acids. The CDR3 loop reads CASSHPGQLSGNTIYF. In DNA form, the CDR3 reads TGTGCCAGCAGTCATCCCGGACAGCTCTCTGGAAACACCATATATTTT.

This sequence joins TRBV14 and TRBJ2-1, with D possibly being TRBD1 (5 bases). The V end was cut by 4 bases, the J end by 2 bases, with 12 bases between. Germline V CDR1 and CDR2: SGHDN, FVKESK. The CDR3 has 15 amino acids. DNA for the CDR3: TGTGCCAGCAGCCTTTATCAGGGAACCTACAATGAGCAGTTCTTC. It encodes CASSLYQGTYNEQFF.

The rearrangement joins TRBV9 to TRBJ2-2; possible D gene TRBD2, 5 bases. Germline V gene sequence: CDR1 SGDLS, CDR2 YYNGEE. The V end lost 0 bases, the J end lost 3 bases, and 15 bases lay between the germline ends. The CDR3 totals 17 residues. The DNA for the CDR3 is TGTGCCAGCAGCGTAGGAAAAATAGCGAGACACACCGGGGAGCTGTTTTTT. Its translation is CASSVGKIARHTGELFF.

V usage is TRBV5-1 and J usage is TRBJ2-7; no reliable D call. In germline, CDR1 is SGHRS, CDR2 YFSETQ. The CDR3 loop spans 13 amino acids. Trimming cost V 1 base and J 3 bases, with 8 bases left between them. CDR3 nucleotides: TGCGCCAGCAGCTTGTATAGGCGCTACGAGCAGTACTTC. It encodes CASSLYRRYEQYF.

The chain links TRBV10-3 to TRBJ2-3; perhaps TRBD2 as D (6 bases). CDR1 is ENHRY, CDR2 SYGVKD, per germline. The length of the CDR3 is 13 residues. The germline V and J ends were trimmed by 11 bases and 4 bases, with 16 bases remaining between them. Written as DNA, the CDR3 is TGTGCCGCCGGCCCTAGCGAGGCAGATACGCAGTATTTT. This encodes CAAGPSEADTQYF.

The chain couples TRBV7-9 to TRBJ1-1; tentatively, D is TRBD1 (6 bases). Trimming removed 5 bases from V and 9 bases from J, with 13 bases in between. Germline V gene data show CDR1 as SEHNR and CDR2 as FQNEAQ (reference sequence). The CDR3 consists of 12 residues. The CDR3: CASSEDRPQAFF. CDR3 DNA sequence: TGTGCCAGCAGCGAAGACAGGCCTCAAGCTTTCTTT.

This clone was detected a few times. The chain recombines TRBV2 with TRBJ2-1; D possibly corresponds to TRBD2 (6 bases). Germline assignment: CDR1 SNHLY and CDR2 FYNNEI. V lost 6 bases and J lost 2, with 14 bases in between. The CDR3 has 15 amino acids. DNA of the CDR3: TGTGCCAGCAGGCCGACTAGGGGAACCTACAATGAGCAGTTCTTC. Translated, it gives CASRPTRGTYNEQFF.

The CDR3 sequence is CASGGQGMSNYGYTF. CDR3 bases: TGTGCCAGCGGGGGACAGGGCATGAGTAACTATGGCTACACCTTC. This chain joins TRBV28 and TRBJ1-2, with 9 bases identical to TRBD1. The length of the CDR3 is 15 residues. Trimming cost V 8 bases and J 1 base; bases outside gene matches: 8. The V gene's germline CDR1 is MDHEN and CDR2 SYDVKM.